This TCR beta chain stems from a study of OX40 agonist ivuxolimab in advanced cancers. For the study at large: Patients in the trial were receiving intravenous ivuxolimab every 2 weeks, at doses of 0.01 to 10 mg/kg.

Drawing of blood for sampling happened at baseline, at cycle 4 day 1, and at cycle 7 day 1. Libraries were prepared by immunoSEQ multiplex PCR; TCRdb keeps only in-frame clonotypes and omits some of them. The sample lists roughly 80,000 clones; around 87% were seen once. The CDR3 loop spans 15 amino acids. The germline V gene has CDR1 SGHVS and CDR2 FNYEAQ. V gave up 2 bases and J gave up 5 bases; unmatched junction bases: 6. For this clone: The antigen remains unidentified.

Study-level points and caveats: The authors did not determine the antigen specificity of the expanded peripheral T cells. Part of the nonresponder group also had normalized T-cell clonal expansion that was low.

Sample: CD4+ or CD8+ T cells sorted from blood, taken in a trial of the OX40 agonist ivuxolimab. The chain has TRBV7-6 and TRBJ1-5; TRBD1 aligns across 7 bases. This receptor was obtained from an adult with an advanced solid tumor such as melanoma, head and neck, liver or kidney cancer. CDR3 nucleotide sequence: TGTGCCAGCAGCTTAAATAATCAGGGGGATCAGCCCCAGCATTTT. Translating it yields CASSLNNQGDQPQHF.